A selection of T cell receptor beta chains follows, all from one sample in a study of blood T cell repertoires in COVID-19. The data were produced by immunoSEQ multiplex PCR, yet TCRdb's version contains in-frame clones alone and is incomplete. Among roughly 260,000 clones listed, about 90% were seen once. The material sequenced was PBMCs or T cells enriched from blood (not recorded which). The origin of the receptors is a human donor in a cohort exposed to, infected with or recovered from COVID-19 (not recorded which). The donor label of this sample is uncertain. CDR3s include the opening cysteine and the closing phenylalanine or tryptophan. The D gene is left open where the match is weak.

D gene	V gene	J gene	CDR3 DNA	CDR3 protein
-	TRBV7-9	TRBJ2-3	TGTGCCAGCAGCTTAATAGGGGACACAGATACGCAGTATTTT	CASSLIGDTDTQYF
TRBD1	TRBV27	TRBJ2-2	TGTGCCAGCAGCCACATTGACAGGGCCTTCGGGACCGGGGAGCTGTTTTTT	CASSHIDRAFGTGELFF
-	TRBV7-9	TRBJ1-1	TGTGCCAGCAGCCGCGGACAGTCCATGAACACTGAAGCTTTCTTT	CASSRGQSMNTEAFF
TRBD1	TRBV7-9	TRBJ2-7	TGTGCCAGCAGGGGACAGATAGTTCCCTACGAGCAGTACTTC	CASRGQIVPYEQYF
TRBD1	TRBV5-1	TRBJ1-5	TGCGCCAGCAGCCTGGGACAGACTAGCAATCAGCCCCAGCATTTT	CASSLGQTSNQPQHF
-	TRBV5-1	TRBJ1-1	TGCGCCAGCAGCTTGGGGGCGGGAATGAACACTGAAGCTTTCTTT	CASSLGAGMNTEAFF
TRBD1	TRBV18	TRBJ1-1	TGTGCCAGCTCACCATTGCTCCAGGGGGCAGAGGGCACTGAAGCTTTCTTT	CASSPLLQGAEGTEAFF
TRBD2	TRBV5-1	TRBJ2-3	TGCGCCAGCAGCTGGCCCCTACTAGCGGGGGGGCTGACTAGCACAGATACGCAGTATTTT	CASSWPLLAGGLTSTDTQYF
-	TRBV30	TRBJ1-1	TGTGCCTGGAGTCAGGGGCCGGGGAACACTGAAGCTTTCTTT	CAWSQGPGNTEAFF
-	TRBV9	TRBJ2-2	TGTGCCAGCAGCGTGTCCGGGACACCCACCGGGGAGCTGTTTTTT	CASSVSGTPTGELFF